A single sample is the source of the 27 T cell receptor beta chains below, sequenced in a study of identical twins. TCRdb reprocessed the 5' RACE reads via MiXCR and lists one record per CDR3 protein. Of some 500,000 distinct CDR3 sequences listed, 22% are singletons. The same specimen was also included in a second study, on T cells expressing NK-cell markers.

Sequencing used CD4+ T cells sorted from blood. Receptors originate from a woman aged 18 to 35 in good health.

This clonotype was detected a few times. This chain uses TRBV25-1 with TRBJ2-1; D is unclear. Trimming left V 7 bases short and J 4 bases short, with 14 bases between. The CDR3 runs 14 residues. CDR1 and CDR2 from the germline V gene are MGHDK and SYGVNS. CDR3 bases: TGTGCCAGCATGGAGACCCTTCGATACAATGAGCAGTTCTTC. Protein sequence: CASMETLRYNEQFF.

The CDR3 DNA reads as TGTGCCAGCAGTTTTACCGGGGACCTCCAAGAGACCCAGTACTTC. It yields the protein CASSFTGDLQETQYF. The chain couples TRBV12-3 or TRBV12-4 to TRBJ2-5; possibly TRBD1 or TRBD2 for D (5 bases each). There are 15 residues in the CDR3. Between the trimmed V and J ends, which lost 3 bases and 1 base, there was a span of 12 bases.

This clonotype has a handful of counts. The chain employs TRBV4-2 and TRBJ2-3; 12 bases line up with TRBD1. Per the germline V gene, CDR1 is LGHNA and CDR2 is YNFKEQ. Losses at the gene ends were 0 bases for V and 6 bases for J; bases not matched to a gene: 7. This CDR3 spans 17 amino acids. The CDR3 here is CASSQEGDRGRGDTQYF. CDR3 sequence (DNA): TGTGCCAGCAGCCAAGAGGGGGACAGGGGGCGTGGGGATACGCAGTATTTT.

The chain joins TRBV12-3 or TRBV12-4 to TRBJ1-2, with no clear D. V shed 6 bases and J shed 3 bases, with 8 bases lying between them. The CDR3 spans 12 residues. CDR3 sequence reads: CASRRTDYGYTF. The CDR3 DNA reads as TGTGCCAGCAGACGAACGGACTATGGCTACACCTTC.

This clonotype was counted a few times. The J gene is TRBJ1-2, the V gene TRBV6-5, with D maybe TRBD1 (5 bases). The V and J ends lost 1 base and 11 bases respectively, with 8 bases between them. Germline V gene data show CDR1 as MNHEY and CDR2 as SVGAGI. The CDR3 length is 11 residues. As DNA, the CDR3 is TGTGCCAGCAGTTACTATGGGACGTACACCTTC. Translation: CASSYYGTYTF.

This chain uses TRBV5-6 with TRBJ2-3; possibly TRBD2 for D (5 bases). The germline V gene encodes CDR1 SGHDT and CDR2 YYEEEE. The CDR3 runs 14 residues. Trimming took 6 bases from V and 4 from J, leaving 15 bases between them. CDR3 protein: CASNLAPRADTQYF. Here the CDR3 DNA reads TGTGCCAGCAACCTAGCTCCTAGAGCAGATACGCAGTATTTT.

A few counts support this clonotype. V and J are TRBV20-1 and TRBJ2-7, with no clear D. Trimming shortened V by 5 bases and J by 6 bases, and 20 bases separated the two germline ends. CDR3 size: 14 residues. CDR1 is DFQATT and CDR2 is SNEGSKA in the germline V gene (reference sequence). CDR3 sequence: CSARFLSSPFEQYF. The CDR3 DNA reads TGCAGTGCTCGATTTTTATCCTCCCCTTTCGAGCAGTACTTC.

This clonotype was seen a few times. The V and J genes are TRBV11-2 and TRBJ2-2, with 14 positions matching TRBD2. The CDR3 runs 18 residues. Per germline, CDR1 SGHAT and CDR2 FQNNGV. Losses at the gene ends were 2 bases for V and 3 bases for J; bases not matched to a gene: 5. CDR3 in DNA: TGTGCCAGCAGCTTAAGGGGACTAGCGGGAGCCGACACCGGGGAGCTGTTTTTT. Translating it yields CASSLRGLAGADTGELFF. Drawing the rest from reference TRBV11-2 and TRBJ2-2, the complete variable domain is EAGVAQSPRYKIIEKRQSVAFWCNPISGHATLYWYQQILGQGPKLLIQFQNNGVVDDSQLPKDRFSAERLKGVDSTLKIQPAKLEDSAVYLCASSLRGLAGADTGELFFGEGSRLTVL.

This clonotype was seen only a few times. The V call is TRBV20-1, the J call TRBJ2-1, with 9 bases that match TRBD2. The CDR3 consists of 16 residues. Unmatched junction bases numbered 6, after V lost 3 bases and J lost 0 bases. The germline V gene has CDR1 DFQATT and CDR2 SNEGSKA (reference sequence). Here the CDR3 reads CSARVAGAFSYNEQFF. Written as DNA, the CDR3 is TGCAGTGCTAGGGTAGCGGGAGCCTTCTCCTACAATGAGCAGTTCTTC.

This clonotype has just a few counts. The V and J genes are TRBV12-3 or TRBV12-4 and TRBJ2-3; D not certain. V dropped 6 bases and J dropped 0 bases, with 19 bases sitting between them. The CDR3 loop spans 17 amino acids. The CDR3 nucleotides are TGTGCCAGCAGCGGAATACTGCCGTTCACTAGCACAGATACGCAGTATTTT. Protein sequence: CASSGILPFTSTDTQYF.

The chain employs TRBV9 and TRBJ2-3, with D possibly TRBD1 on 6 matching bases. Germline V gene data show CDR1 as SGDLS and CDR2 as YYNGEE. The CDR3 totals 14 residues. The ends were cut back, 2 bases at V and 5 bases at J, with 12 bases in the middle. CDR3 in DNA: TGTGCCAGCAGCGTGAGGGGGTGGGAAGATACGCAGTATTTT. Its translation: CASSVRGWEDTQYF.

This clonotype has only a few counts. The rearrangement joins TRBV18 to TRBJ2-1; no reliable D call. CDR3 length: 13 residues. CDR1 is KGHSH and CDR2 is LQKENI in the germline V gene. Trimming shortened V by 0 bases and J by 6 bases, and 6 bases separated the two germline ends. As DNA, the CDR3 is TGTGCCAGCTCACCACCAGGGATCAATGAGCAGTTCTTC. It encodes CASSPPGINEQFF.

This clonotype was observed a handful of times. V gene TRBV20-1 combines with J gene TRBJ1-6, with a possible D match to TRBD1 (5 bases). This CDR3 is built from 15 residues. Germline V gene sequence: CDR1 DFQATT, CDR2 SNEGSKA (reference sequence). V lost 5 bases and J 10 bases, leaving 21 bases between the germline ends. CDR3 amino acids: CSAERSGTGESPLHF. The CDR3 DNA sequence: TGCAGTGCTGAAAGATCCGGGACGGGCGAGTCACCCCTCCACTTT.

This clonotype was seen only a few times. V usage is TRBV5-1 and J usage is TRBJ2-1; 7 bases line up with TRBD2. The CDR3 covers 17 residues. V shed 0 bases and J 4 bases; nucleotides not matched to a gene: 10. Germline V lookup: CDR1 SGHRS, CDR2 YFSETQ. The CDR3 reads CASSLAPPSGIYNEQFF. In nucleotides, the CDR3 is TGCGCCAGCAGCTTGGCCCCCCCTAGCGGAATATACAATGAGCAGTTCTTC.

The chain combines TRBV10-3 with TRBJ1-1; 7 bases agree with TRBD1. The V gene's germline CDR1 is ENHRY and CDR2 SYGVKD. The CDR3 runs 14 residues. Trimming cost V 6 bases and J 5 bases; bases outside gene matches: 9. CDR3 DNA sequence: TGTGCCATCAGAGCGGACAGGTACGGGACTGAAGCTTTCTTT. Encoded protein: CAIRADRYGTEAFF.

This chain joins TRBV5-6 and TRBJ1-2, with TRBD1 as a possible D gene (6 bases). Germline V CDR1 and CDR2: SGHDT, YYEEEE. V lost 4 bases to trimming and J lost 8 bases, with 12 bases between them. The CDR3 has 12 residues. CDR3 amino acids: CASSVLQGGYTF. CDR3 DNA: TGTGCCAGCAGCGTCCTACAGGGAGGCTACACCTTC.

The V call is TRBV12-3 or TRBV12-4, the J call TRBJ2-1; 8 bases map to TRBD2. This CDR3 is built from 15 residues. Trimming at V came to 5 bases and at J to 6 bases, leaving 9 bases not matched to a gene. The CDR3 DNA reads TGTGCCAGCAGTCCCGGGGAGCGGGGGTCCAATGAGCAGTTCTTC. It encodes CASSPGERGSNEQFF.

J is TRBJ1-6 and V is TRBV27; TRBD1 is a possible D gene (6 bases). The germline gives CDR1 MNHEY, CDR2 SMNVEV (reference sequence). V was shortened by 4 bases and J by 7 bases, with 17 bases between the two germline ends. CDR3 length equals 16 residues. DNA of the CDR3: TGTGCCAGCAGTTACAGGGCAGCTATGCAAAATTCACCCCTCCACTTT. The encoded protein is CASSYRAAMQNSPLHF.

This clonotype was observed a handful of times. The rearrangement links TRBV11-2 to TRBJ2-1, with D maybe TRBD1 (7 bases). The CDR3 sequence is 12 residues long. Between the trimmed V and J ends, which lost 7 bases and 9 bases, there was a span of 13 bases. The germline CDR1 and CDR2 sequences are SGHAT and FQNNGV. The CDR3 loop is CASTHQGGEQFF. The CDR3 DNA is TGTGCCAGCACTCACCAGGGGGGTGAGCAGTTCTTC.

This chain links TRBV9 with TRBJ2-1; perhaps TRBD2 as D (6 bases). V was shortened by 6 bases and J by 4 bases, with 17 bases between the two germline ends. The CDR3 contains 15 residues. CDR1 and CDR2 (germline): SGDLS, YYNGEE. The CDR3 region has the DNA TGTGCCAGCACTCAACAAGCGGGCCTATACAATGAGCAGTTCTTC. It translates to CASTQQAGLYNEQFF.

The chain joins TRBV12-3 or TRBV12-4 to TRBJ2-3; D may match TRBD1 or TRBD2 (7 bases each). Trimming pared 7 bases from V and 8 bases from J, leaving 10 bases between. CDR3 length equals 11 residues. The CDR3 DNA follows: TGTGCCAGCACCAGGGGGGGTACGCAGTATTTT. Translating gives CASTRGGTQYF.

The J gene is TRBJ2-5, the V gene TRBV12-3 or TRBV12-4, with 8 positions matching TRBD2. The CDR3 consists of 15 residues. After removal of 5 bases from V and 1 base from J, the junction contained 6 bases not matched to a gene. CDR3 loop: CASSPTRGGQETQYF. The CDR3 DNA reads as TGTGCCAGCAGTCCGACCCGGGGGGGCCAAGAGACCCAGTACTTC.

This clonotype appeared a few times. The chain carries TRBV27 and TRBJ1-1; D is undetermined. V dropped 3 bases and J dropped 5 bases, with 10 bases sitting between them. Per the germline V gene, CDR1 is MNHEY and CDR2 is SMNVEV (reference sequence). The CDR3 is 13 amino acids. The CDR3 DNA reads TGTGCCAGCAGTTTGGCTCCCCGGACTGAAGCTTTCTTT. Amino acids: CASSLAPRTEAFF.

V usage is TRBV25-1 and J usage is TRBJ2-3; D is undetermined. The germline V and J ends were trimmed by 7 bases and 4 bases, with 12 bases remaining between them. The germline V gene encodes CDR1 MGHDK and CDR2 SYGVNS. The CDR3 runs 13 residues. CDR3 in DNA: TGTGCCAGCACCTACCTCGGGCCAGATACGCAGTATTTT. Protein product: CASTYLGPDTQYF.

The J gene is TRBJ2-7, the V gene TRBV4-1; 8 bases map to TRBD1. This CDR3 has 16 residues. Germline V gene lookup returns CDR1 MGHRA and CDR2 YSYEKL. Unmatched junction bases numbered 10, after V lost 4 bases and J lost 2 bases. The CDR3 coding sequence is TGCGCCAGCAGCCCACAAGGGACAGGCGAGGCCTACGAGCAGTACTTC. Protein product: CASSPQGTGEAYEQYF.

This clonotype was counted between two and nine times. The genes are TRBV12-3 or TRBV12-4 and TRBJ2-7, with TRBD2 matching 7 bases. J was trimmed by 0 bases and V by 3 bases; bases with no gene match: 2. The CDR3 loop spans 14 amino acids. Here the CDR3 reads CASSLWDYSYEQYF. The CDR3 bases are TGTGCCAGCAGTTTGTGGGACTACTCCTACGAGCAGTACTTC.

This sequence joins TRBV18 and TRBJ2-1; perhaps TRBD2 as D (5 bases). V lost 2 bases to trimming and J lost 8 bases, with 16 bases between them. The CDR3 sequence is 15 residues long. Germline-derived CDR1 and CDR2 are KGHSH and LQKENI. The DNA for the CDR3 is TGTGCCAGCTCACCAGTAGACCTCGGGATCCATGAGCAGTTCTTC. It is translated as CASSPVDLGIHEQFF. The full variable domain, its missing parts supplied by reference TRBV18 and TRBJ2-1, is NAGVMQNPRHLVRRRGQEARLRCSPMKGHSHVYWYRQLPEEGLKFMVYLQKENIIDESGMPKERFSAEFPKEGPSILRIQQVVRGDSAAYFCASSPVDLGIHEQFFGPGTRLTVL.